This is a list of T cell receptor beta chains from one sample in a study of T cell changes during pregnancy in multiple sclerosis. Sequenced by immunoSEQ multiplex PCR; TCRdb stores in-frame clones only, minus some. The profile shows approximately 60,000 clones, around 93% of them singletons. Specimen: peripheral blood, collected in the second trimester of pregnancy. The receptors were gathered from a female donor in good health, enrolled as a control in a pregnancy study. Both conserved end residues are part of each CDR3. D genes are given only for firm matches. For some rows the clone size is stated as once, few or many, or as a class when expanded; others skip it.

D	V	J	size	CDR3	DNA
TRBD1	TRBV19	TRBJ1-4	.	CASSTRDSREKLFF	TGTGCCAGTAGTACGAGGGACAGTCGGGAAAAACTGTTTTTT
TRBD2	TRBV9	TRBJ2-2	.	CASSGERGAMTGELFF	TGTGCCAGCAGCGGGGAGCGGGGGGCCATGACCGGGGAGCTGTTTTTT
TRBD2	TRBV28	TRBJ2-2	.	CASRSGLAQTGELFF	TGTGCCAGCAGATCTGGACTAGCACAGACCGGGGAGCTGTTTTTT
.	TRBV15	TRBJ2-6	.	CATSRGLSPGANVLTF	TGTGCCACCAGCAGGGGACTGTCCCCTGGGGCCAACGTCCTGACTTTC
.	TRBV7-5	TRBJ2-2	.	CARSAGTGTNTGELFF	TGTGCCAGAAGCGCCGGGACAGGGACGAACACCGGGGAGCTGTTTTTT
.	TRBV30	TRBJ1-1	.	CAWRENTEAFF	TGTGCCTGGCGGGAGAACACTGAAGCTTTCTTT
.	TRBV28	TRBJ1-2	.	CASSPAGGAYGYTF	TGTGCCAGCAGCCCTGCGGGGGGGGCCTATGGCTACACCTTC
.	TRBV6-5	TRBJ2-7	.	CASTLGPAYEQYF	TGTGCCAGCACCCTTGGGCCTGCCTACGAGCAGTACTTC
.	TRBV13	TRBJ2-7	.	CASSPGGSSGYEQYF	TGTGCCAGCAGCCCAGGAGGGTCCTCTGGATACGAGCAGTACTTC
.	TRBV7-8	TRBJ1-2	.	CASSLREERDYGYTF	TGTGCCAGCAGCCTAAGGGAGGAAAGGGACTATGGCTACACCTTC
TRBD1	TRBV5-6	TRBJ1-5	once	CASSLAEQGASQPQHF	TGTGCCAGCAGCTTGGCTGAGCAGGGGGCTTCCCAGCCCCAGCATTTT
.	TRBV11-2	TRBJ1-1	.	CASSPRRGLNTEAFF	TGTGCCAGCAGCCCCCGAAGGGGTTTGAACACTGAAGCTTTCTTT
TRBD1	TRBV5-4	TRBJ2-1	.	CASRPGQGAYNEQFF	TGTGCCAGCAGACCGGGACAGGGAGCCTACAATGAGCAGTTCTTC
.	TRBV5-6	TRBJ2-1	.	CASSPGVSDEQFF	TGTGCCAGCAGCCCGGGAGTTAGCGATGAGCAGTTCTTC
.	TRBV7-8	TRBJ1-5	medium-sized	CASSPDTYQPQHF	TGTGCCAGCAGCCCAGACACCTATCAGCCCCAGCATTTT
.	TRBV28	TRBJ2-7	.	CASSFGLHYEQYF	TGTGCCAGCAGTTTCGGACTCCATTACGAGCAGTACTTC
TRBD2	TRBV9	TRBJ2-7	.	CASSVTSGGAYEQYF	TGTGCCAGCAGCGTGACTAGCGGGGGGGCTTACGAGCAGTACTTC
.	TRBV5-8	TRBJ1-2	.	CASSSLRQNYGYTF	TGTGCCAGCAGCTCACTACGACAGAACTATGGCTACACCTTC
.	TRBV6-6	TRBJ2-3	.	CASSQGPPDTQYF	TGTGCCAGCAGTCAGGGTCCCCCAGATACGCAGTATTTT
TRBD2	TRBV6-5	TRBJ2-3	.	CASSYSRGNTDTQYF	TGTGCCAGCAGTTACTCGCGGGGGAACACAGATACGCAGTATTTT
.	TRBV7-8	TRBJ1-4	.	CASSYRRPAGEKLFF	TGTGCCAGCAGCTACCGGCGGCCAGCGGGAGAAAAACTGTTTTTT
.	TRBV6-1	TRBJ1-1	.	CASSERGGLNTEAFF	TGTGCCAGCAGTGAACGGGGGGGGCTGAACACTGAAGCTTTCTTT
TRBD2	TRBV27	TRBJ2-7	.	CASSSKGLDPRGQYF	TGTGCCAGCAGTTCAAAGGGACTAGACCCGAGGGGGCAGTACTTC
.	TRBV10-3	TRBJ1-2	few	CAISESNAVVLENGYTF	TGTGCCATCAGTGAGTCGAACGCAGTAGTGTTGGAGAATGGCTACACCTTC
.	TRBV7-9	TRBJ2-3	.	CASSSLYFGADTQYF	TGTGCCAGCAGCTCGCTCTATTTTGGTGCAGATACGCAGTATTTT
.	TRBV28	TRBJ1-2	.	CASSLSSDSYGYTF	TGTGCCAGCAGTTTATCGTCCGACTCCTATGGCTACACCTTC
.	TRBV27	TRBJ2-1	.	CASSLVGSEQFF	TGTGCCAGCAGTTTAGTAGGGAGCGAGCAGTTCTTC
.	TRBV28	TRBJ2-3	.	CASTSMGGGTDTQYF	TGTGCCAGCACCTCGATGGGGGGTGGGACAGATACGCAGTATTTT
TRBD1	TRBV6-5	TRBJ2-7	.	CASSYSPGQSYEQYF	TGTGCCAGCAGTTACTCGCCGGGACAGTCCTACGAGCAGTACTTC
TRBD1	TRBV4-2	TRBJ2-2	.	CASSQGLGQGAGTGELFF	TGTGCCAGCAGCCAAGGTCTAGGACAGGGCGCTGGCACCGGGGAGCTGTTTTTT
.	TRBV2	TRBJ2-7	many	CASSVPGSYEQYF	TGTGCCAGCAGTGTGCCAGGGTCCTACGAGCAGTACTTC
.	TRBV7-2	TRBJ2-7	.	CASSFIADAAYEQYF	TGTGCCAGCAGCTTCATAGCGGACGCCGCGTACGAGCAGTACTTC
.	TRBV10-3	TRBJ1-4	few	CATQGREKLFF	TGTGCCACACAGGGAAGGGAAAAACTGTTTTTT
.	TRBV27	TRBJ1-3	.	CASSRGGLSSGNTIYF	TGTGCCAGCAGCCGTGGGGGACTGAGCTCTGGAAACACCATATATTTT
TRBD2	TRBV7-3	TRBJ2-1	.	CASSPRVAGTGNEQFF	TGTGCCAGCAGCCCCCGGGTAGCGGGGACTGGGAATGAGCAGTTCTTC
TRBD2	TRBV7-8	TRBJ2-1	.	CASSLGRRGASYNEQFF	TGTGCCAGCAGCTTAGGGAGGCGGGGGGCCTCCTACAATGAGCAGTTCTTC
.	TRBV5-6	TRBJ2-7	.	CASSSGGLEQYF	TGTGCCAGCAGCTCAGGGGGGCTCGAGCAATACTTC